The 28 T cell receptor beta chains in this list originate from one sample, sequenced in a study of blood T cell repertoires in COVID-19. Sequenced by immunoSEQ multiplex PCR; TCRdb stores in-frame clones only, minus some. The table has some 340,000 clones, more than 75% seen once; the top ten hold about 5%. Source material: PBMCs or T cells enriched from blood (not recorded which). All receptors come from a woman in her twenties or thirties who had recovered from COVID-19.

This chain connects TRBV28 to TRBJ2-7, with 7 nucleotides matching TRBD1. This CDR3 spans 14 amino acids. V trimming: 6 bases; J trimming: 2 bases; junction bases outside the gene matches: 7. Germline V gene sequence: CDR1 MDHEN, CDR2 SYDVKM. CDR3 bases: TGTGCCAGCAGGTCGGACAGGCGACCCTACGAGCAGTACTTC. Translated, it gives CASRSDRRPYEQYF.

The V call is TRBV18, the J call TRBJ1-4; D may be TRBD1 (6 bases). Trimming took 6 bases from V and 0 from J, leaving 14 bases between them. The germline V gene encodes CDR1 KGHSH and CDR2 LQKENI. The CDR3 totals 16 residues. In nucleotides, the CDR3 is TGTGCCAGCTCCGAGACAGGAATATCAACTAATGAAAAACTGTTTTTT. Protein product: CASSETGISTNEKLFF.

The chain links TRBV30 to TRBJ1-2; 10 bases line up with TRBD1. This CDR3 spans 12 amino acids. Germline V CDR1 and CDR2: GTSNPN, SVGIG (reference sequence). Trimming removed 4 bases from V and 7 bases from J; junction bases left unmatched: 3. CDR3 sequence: CAWTGQGGGYTF. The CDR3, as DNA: TGTGCCTGGACCGGACAGGGGGGTGGCTACACCTTC. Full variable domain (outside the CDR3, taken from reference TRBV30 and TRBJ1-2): SQTIHQWPATLVQPVGSPLSLECTVEGTSNPNLYWYRQAAGRGLQLLFYSVGIGQISSEVPQNLSASRPQDRQFILSSKKLLLSDSGFYLCAWTGQGGGYTFGSGTRLTVV.

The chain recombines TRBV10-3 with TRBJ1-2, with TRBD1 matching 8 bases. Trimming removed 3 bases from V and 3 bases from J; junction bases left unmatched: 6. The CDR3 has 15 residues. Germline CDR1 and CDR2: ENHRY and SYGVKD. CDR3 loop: CAISDGQGAYYGYTF. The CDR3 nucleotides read TGTGCCATCAGTGACGGCCAGGGGGCTTACTATGGCTACACCTTC.

CDR3 amino acids: CASSQGSGTDTQYF. DNA for the CDR3: TGTGCCAGCAGCCAGGGATCAGGGACAGATACGCAGTATTTT. The chain couples TRBV14 to TRBJ2-3; a weak D match, TRBD1 (5 bases). The CDR3 runs to 14 residues. The V end lost 3 bases, the J end lost 3 bases, and 10 bases lay between the germline ends. Germline assignment: CDR1 SGHDN and CDR2 FVKESK.

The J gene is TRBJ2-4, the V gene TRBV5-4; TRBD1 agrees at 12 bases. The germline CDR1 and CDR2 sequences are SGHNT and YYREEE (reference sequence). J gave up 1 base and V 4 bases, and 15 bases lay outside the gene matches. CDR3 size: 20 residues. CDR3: CASSVYPGQGASKAKNIQYF. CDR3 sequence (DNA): TGTGCCAGCAGCGTGTACCCGGGACAGGGGGCGAGTAAGGCCAAAAACATTCAGTACTTC.

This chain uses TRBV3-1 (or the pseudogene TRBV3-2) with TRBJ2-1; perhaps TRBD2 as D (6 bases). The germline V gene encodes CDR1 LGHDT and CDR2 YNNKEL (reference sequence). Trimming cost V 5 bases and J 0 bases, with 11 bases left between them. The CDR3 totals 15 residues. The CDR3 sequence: CASSGGTGSYNEQFF. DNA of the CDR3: TGTGCCAGCAGCGGCGGGACTGGCTCCTACAATGAGCAGTTCTTC.

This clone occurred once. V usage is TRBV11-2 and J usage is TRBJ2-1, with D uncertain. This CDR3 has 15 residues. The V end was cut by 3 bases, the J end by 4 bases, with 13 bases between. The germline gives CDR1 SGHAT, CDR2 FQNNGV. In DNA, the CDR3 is TGTGCCAGCAGCTTTGTGAGCCCCCCTTACAATGAGCAGTTCTTC. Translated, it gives CASSFVSPPYNEQFF.

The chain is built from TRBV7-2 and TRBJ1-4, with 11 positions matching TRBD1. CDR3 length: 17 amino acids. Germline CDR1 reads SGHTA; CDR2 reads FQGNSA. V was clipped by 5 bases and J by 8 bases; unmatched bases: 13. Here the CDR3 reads CASSLGQGASRREKLFF. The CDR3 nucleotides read TGTGCCAGCAGCCTTGGACAGGGGGCTTCTCGGAGAGAAAAACTGTTTTTT. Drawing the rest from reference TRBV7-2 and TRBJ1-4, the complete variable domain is GAGVSQSPSNKVTEKGKDVELRCDPISGHTALYWYRQSLGQGLEFLIYFQGNSAPDKSGLPSDRFSAERTGGSVSTLTIQRTQQEDSAVYLCASSLGQGASRREKLFFGSGTQLSVL.

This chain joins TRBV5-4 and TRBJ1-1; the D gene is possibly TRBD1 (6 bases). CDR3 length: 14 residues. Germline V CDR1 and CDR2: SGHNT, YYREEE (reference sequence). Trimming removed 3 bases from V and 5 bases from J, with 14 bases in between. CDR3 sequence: CASSSRGGMTEAFF. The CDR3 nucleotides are TGTGCCAGCAGCTCTAGGGGGGGTATGACTGAAGCTTTCTTT. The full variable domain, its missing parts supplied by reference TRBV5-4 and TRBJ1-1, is ETGVTQSPTHLIKTRGQQVTLRCSSQSGHNTVSWYQQALGQGPQFIFQYYREEENGRGNFPPRFSGLQFPNYSSELNVNALELDDSALYLCASSSRGGMTEAFFGQGTRLTVV.

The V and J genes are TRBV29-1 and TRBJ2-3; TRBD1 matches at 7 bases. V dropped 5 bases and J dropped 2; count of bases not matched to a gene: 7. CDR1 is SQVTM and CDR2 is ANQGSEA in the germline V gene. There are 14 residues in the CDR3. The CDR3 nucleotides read TGCAGCGTTCGCCCAGGACAGGACACAGATACGCAGTATTTT. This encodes CSVRPGQDTDTQYF.

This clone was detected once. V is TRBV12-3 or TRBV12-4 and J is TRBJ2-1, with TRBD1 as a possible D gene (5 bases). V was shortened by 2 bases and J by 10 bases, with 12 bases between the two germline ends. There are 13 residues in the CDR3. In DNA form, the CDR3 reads TGTGCCAGCAGTTTATCCAGGGCCCAAGAGCAGTTCTTC. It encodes CASSLSRAQEQFF.

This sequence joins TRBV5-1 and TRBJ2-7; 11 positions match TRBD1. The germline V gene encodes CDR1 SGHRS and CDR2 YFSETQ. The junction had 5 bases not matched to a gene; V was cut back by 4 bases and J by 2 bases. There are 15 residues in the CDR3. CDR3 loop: CASSLGQGAAYEQYF. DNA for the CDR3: TGCGCCAGCAGCCTAGGACAGGGGGCGGCCTACGAGCAGTACTTC.

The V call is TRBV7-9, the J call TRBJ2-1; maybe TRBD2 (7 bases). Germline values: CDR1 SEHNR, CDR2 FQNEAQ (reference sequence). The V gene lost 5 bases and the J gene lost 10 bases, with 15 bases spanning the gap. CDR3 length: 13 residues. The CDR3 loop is CASSPWGGLEQFF. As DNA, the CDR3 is TGTGCCAGCAGCCCTTGGGGGGGCTTGGAGCAGTTCTTC.

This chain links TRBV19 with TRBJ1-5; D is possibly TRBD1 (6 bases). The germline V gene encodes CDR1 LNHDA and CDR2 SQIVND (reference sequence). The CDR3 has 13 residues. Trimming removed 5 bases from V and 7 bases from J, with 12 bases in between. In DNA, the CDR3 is TGTGCCAGTAGTTTACAGGGTGGGCAGCCCCAGCATTTT. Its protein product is CASSLQGGQPQHF.

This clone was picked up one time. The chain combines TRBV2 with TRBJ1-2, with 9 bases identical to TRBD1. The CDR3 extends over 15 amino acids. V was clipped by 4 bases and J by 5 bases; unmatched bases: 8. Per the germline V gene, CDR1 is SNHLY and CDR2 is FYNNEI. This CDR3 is CASSGPGQGKYGYTF. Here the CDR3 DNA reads TGTGCCAGCAGTGGACCGGGACAGGGCAAATATGGCTACACCTTC.

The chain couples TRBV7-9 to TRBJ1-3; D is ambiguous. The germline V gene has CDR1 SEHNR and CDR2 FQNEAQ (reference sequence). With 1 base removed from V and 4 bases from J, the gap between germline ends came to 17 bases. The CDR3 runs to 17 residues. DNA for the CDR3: TGTGCCAGCAGCTTAGTTCCCCTTTCTACCCCCGGAAACACCATATATTTT. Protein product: CASSLVPLSTPGNTIYF.

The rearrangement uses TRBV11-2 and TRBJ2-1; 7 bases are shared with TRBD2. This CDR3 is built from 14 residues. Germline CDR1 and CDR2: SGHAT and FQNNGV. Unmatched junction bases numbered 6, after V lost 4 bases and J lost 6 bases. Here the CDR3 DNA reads TGTGCCAGCAGCTGGGGGTGGGAGGGCAATGAGCAGTTCTTC. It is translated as CASSWGWEGNEQFF. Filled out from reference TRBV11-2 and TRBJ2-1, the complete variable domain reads EAGVAQSPRYKIIEKRQSVAFWCNPISGHATLYWYQQILGQGPKLLIQFQNNGVVDDSQLPKDRFSAERLKGVDSTLKIQPAKLEDSAVYLCASSWGWEGNEQFFGPGTRLTVL.

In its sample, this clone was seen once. The CDR3 DNA reads TGTGCCAGCAGCGGACAGACAGTAATCCCCTACGAGCAGTACTTC. Amino acids: CASSGQTVIPYEQYF. This rearrangement joins TRBV7-2 to TRBJ2-7, with D possibly being TRBD1 (6 bases). The CDR3 totals 15 residues. CDR1 and CDR2 from the germline V gene are SGHTA and FQGNSA. V was shortened by 5 bases and J by 2 bases, with 16 bases between the two germline ends.

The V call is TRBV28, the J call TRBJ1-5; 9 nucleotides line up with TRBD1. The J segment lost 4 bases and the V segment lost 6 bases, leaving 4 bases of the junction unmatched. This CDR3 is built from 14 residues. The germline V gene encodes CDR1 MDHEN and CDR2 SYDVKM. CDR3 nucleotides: TGTGCCAGCAGCCGACAGGGGGGGAATCAGCCCCAGCATTTT. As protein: CASSRQGGNQPQHF.

CDR3 region: CASSPQTGREAFF. The DNA of the CDR3 is TGTGCCAGCAGCCCACAGACAGGACGAGAAGCTTTCTTT. The rearrangement links TRBV6-2 or TRBV6-3 to TRBJ1-1, with a weak D call TRBD1 (6 bases). Germline CDR1 and CDR2: MNHEY and SVGEGT. This CDR3 comprises 13 residues. The ends were cut back, 6 bases at V and 8 bases at J, with 16 bases in the middle.

The CDR3 region is CASSSRGALNYEQYF. DNA for the CDR3: TGTGCCAGCAGTTCCCGGGGGGCTCTAAATTACGAGCAGTACTTC. V is TRBV27 and J is TRBJ2-7; a possible D gene is TRBD2 (7 bases). The CDR3 contains 15 residues. The ends were cut back, 4 bases at V and 4 bases at J, with 17 bases in the middle. Per germline, CDR1 MNHEY and CDR2 SMNVEV (reference sequence).

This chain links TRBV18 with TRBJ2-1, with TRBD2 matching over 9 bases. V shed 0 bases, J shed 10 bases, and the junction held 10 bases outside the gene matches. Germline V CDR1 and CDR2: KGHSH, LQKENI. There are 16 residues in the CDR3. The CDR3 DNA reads TGTGCCAGCTCACCACCGAGCGGGGGGCCGGAGCGCGAGCAGTTCTTC. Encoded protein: CASSPPSGGPEREQFF.

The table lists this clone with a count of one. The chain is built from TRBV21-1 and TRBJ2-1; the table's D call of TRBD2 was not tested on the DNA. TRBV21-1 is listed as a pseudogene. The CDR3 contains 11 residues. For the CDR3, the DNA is TGTGCCGGGAGGGGGACGGATGAGCAGTTCTTC. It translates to CAGRGTDEQFF.

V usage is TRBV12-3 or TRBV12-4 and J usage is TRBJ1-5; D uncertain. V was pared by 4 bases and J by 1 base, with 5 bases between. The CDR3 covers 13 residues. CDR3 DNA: TGTGCCAGCAGTTCAGAAAGCAATCAGCCCCAGCATTTT. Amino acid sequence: CASSSESNQPQHF.

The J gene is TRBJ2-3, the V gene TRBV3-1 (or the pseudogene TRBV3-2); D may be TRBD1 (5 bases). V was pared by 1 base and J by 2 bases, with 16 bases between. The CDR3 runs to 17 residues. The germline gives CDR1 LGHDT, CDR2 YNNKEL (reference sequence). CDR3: CASSQGVGPGLTDTQYF. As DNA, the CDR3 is TGTGCCAGCAGCCAAGGCGTGGGGCCCGGCCTCACAGATACGCAGTATTTT.

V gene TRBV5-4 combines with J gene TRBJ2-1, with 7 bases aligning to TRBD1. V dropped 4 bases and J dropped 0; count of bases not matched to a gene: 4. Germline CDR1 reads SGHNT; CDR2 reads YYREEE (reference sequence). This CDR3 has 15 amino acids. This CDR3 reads CASSTSGGSYNEQFF. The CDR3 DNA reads TGTGCCAGCAGCACCTCAGGGGGCTCCTACAATGAGCAGTTCTTC.

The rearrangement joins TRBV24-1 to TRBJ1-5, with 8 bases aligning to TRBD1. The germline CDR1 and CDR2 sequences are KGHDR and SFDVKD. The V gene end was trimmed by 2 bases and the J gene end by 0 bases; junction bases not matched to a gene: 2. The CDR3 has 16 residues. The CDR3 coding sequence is TGTGCCACCAGTGATTCCGGACAGGGTAGCAATCAGCCCCAGCATTTT. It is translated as CATSDSGQGSNQPQHF.